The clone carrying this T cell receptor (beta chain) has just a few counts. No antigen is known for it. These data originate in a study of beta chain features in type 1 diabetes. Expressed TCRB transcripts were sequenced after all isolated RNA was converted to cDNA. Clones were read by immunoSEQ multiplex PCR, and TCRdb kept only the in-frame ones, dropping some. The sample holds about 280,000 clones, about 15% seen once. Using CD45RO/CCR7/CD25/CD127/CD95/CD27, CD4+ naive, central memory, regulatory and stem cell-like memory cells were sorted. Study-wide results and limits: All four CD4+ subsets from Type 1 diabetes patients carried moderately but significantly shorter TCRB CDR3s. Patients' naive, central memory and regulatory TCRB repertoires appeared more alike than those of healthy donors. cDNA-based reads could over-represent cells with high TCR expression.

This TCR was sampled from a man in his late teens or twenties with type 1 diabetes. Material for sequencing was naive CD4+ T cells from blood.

The DNA for the CDR3 is TGTGCCAGCAGTCCCGGACAGTCGGGTGTCGGAGCTTTCTTT. The encoded protein is CASSPGQSGVGAFF. The J gene is TRBJ1-1, the V gene TRBV6-5; tentative D call: TRBD1 (6 bases). With 5 bases removed from V and 10 bases from J, the gap between germline ends came to 20 bases. CDR1 and CDR2 (germline): MNHEY, SVGAGI. There are 14 residues in the CDR3.